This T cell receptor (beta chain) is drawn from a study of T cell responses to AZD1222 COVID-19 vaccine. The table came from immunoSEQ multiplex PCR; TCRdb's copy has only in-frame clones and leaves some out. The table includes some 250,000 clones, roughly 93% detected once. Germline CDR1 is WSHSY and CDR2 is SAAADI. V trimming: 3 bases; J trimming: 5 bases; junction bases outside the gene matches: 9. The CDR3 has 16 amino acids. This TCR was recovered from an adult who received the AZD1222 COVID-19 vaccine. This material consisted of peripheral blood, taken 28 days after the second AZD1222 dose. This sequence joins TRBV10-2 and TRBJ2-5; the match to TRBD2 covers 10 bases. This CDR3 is CASSEPAGGWEETQYF. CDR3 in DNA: TGCGCCAGCAGTGAACCAGCGGGAGGGTGGGAGGAGACCCAGTACTTC.